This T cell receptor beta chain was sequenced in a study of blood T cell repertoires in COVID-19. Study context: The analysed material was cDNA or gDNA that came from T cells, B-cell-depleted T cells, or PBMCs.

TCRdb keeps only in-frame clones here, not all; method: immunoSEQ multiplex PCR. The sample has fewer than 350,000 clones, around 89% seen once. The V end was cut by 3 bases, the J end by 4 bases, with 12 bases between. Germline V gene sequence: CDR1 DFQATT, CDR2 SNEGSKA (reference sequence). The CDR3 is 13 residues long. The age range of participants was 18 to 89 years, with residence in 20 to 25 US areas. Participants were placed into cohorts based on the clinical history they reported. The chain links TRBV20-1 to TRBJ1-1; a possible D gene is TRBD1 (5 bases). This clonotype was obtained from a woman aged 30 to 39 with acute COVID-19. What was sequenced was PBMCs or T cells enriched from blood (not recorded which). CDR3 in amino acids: CSASRGDPTEAFF. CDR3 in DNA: TGCAGTGCTAGTCGGGGGGATCCCACTGAAGCTTTCTTT.